Reported below is one T cell receptor beta chain. TCRdb keeps only in-frame clones here, not all; method: immunoSEQ multiplex PCR. The sample holds roughly 280,000 clones; around 92% are singletons and the top ten take about 2%. The data were taken from a study of blood T cell repertoires in COVID-19. Recruits, aged about 18 to 89 years, lived in 20 to 30 US areas. Each recovered donor of Cohort 3 presented with two negative PCRs, clearance, or symptom resolution. The sequence derives from a woman aged 60-75 years who had recovered from COVID-19. The sequenced material came from PBMCs or T cells enriched from blood (not recorded which).

The CDR3 bases are TGTGCTACCTCGGGCACAGATACGCAGTATTTT. Residues: CATSGTDTQYF. The chain has TRBV30 and TRBJ2-3; D gene ambiguous. In germline, CDR1 is GTSNPN, CDR2 SVGIG (reference sequence). The CDR3 contains 11 residues.